A selection of T cell receptor beta chains follows, all from one sample in a study of T cell changes during pregnancy in multiple sclerosis. The protocol was immunoSEQ multiplex PCR, while the TCRdb copy is restricted to in-frame clones and leaves out a portion. The data contain 70,000 or so clones, 80% to 95% of them singletons. The specimen comprised CD4+ T cells from peripheral blood mononuclear cells, sampled after pregnancy. The receptors were gathered from a female donor with multiple sclerosis, enrolled in a pregnancy study. Each CDR3 is given without its conserved first and last residue. The D gene is left open where the match is weak.

d_call: NA; v_call: TRBV6-4; cdr3_aa: ASSDRTTTDTQY
d_call: TRBD2; v_call: TRBV5-8; cdr3_aa: ASSRGWTSGPNEQF
d_call: NA; v_call: TRBV7-2; cdr3_aa: ASSLGARGLETQY
d_call: TRBD1; v_call: TRBV27; cdr3_aa: ASRSRGQGGETQY
d_call: NA; v_call: TRBV5-6; cdr3_aa: ASSLIQTYYEQY
d_call: TRBD1; v_call: TRBV7-8; cdr3_aa: ASSNRGRGEKLF
d_call: NA; v_call: TRBV11-1; cdr3_aa: ASSYLQGPGETQY
d_call: TRBD2; v_call: TRBV27; cdr3_aa: ASSPILGGSGSEQY
d_call: NA; v_call: TRBV28; cdr3_aa: ASSFGGESSYEQY
d_call: TRBD1; v_call: TRBV6-5; cdr3_aa: ASSHQGGWNTEAF
d_call: TRBD1; v_call: TRBV30; cdr3_aa: AWSGEQGGELF
d_call: TRBD2; v_call: TRBV2; cdr3_aa: ASSASGVLVTDTQY
d_call: TRBD2; v_call: TRBV7-9; cdr3_aa: ASSLAMASGRLQQY
d_call: TRBD1; v_call: TRBV18; cdr3_aa: ASYWGQGDNEQF
d_call: NA; v_call: TRBV14; cdr3_aa: ASSRAVGSLLANYGYT
d_call: NA; v_call: TRBV2; cdr3_aa: ASSARRTGVNEQF
d_call: TRBD1; v_call: TRBV27; cdr3_aa: ASSSIPTGGTQPQH
d_call: NA; v_call: TRBV5-1; cdr3_aa: ASSLGTTNTGELF